This T cell receptor beta chain is from a study of blood T cell repertoires in COVID-19. Study-level background: Samples of COVID-19 (acute and convalescent) were obtained from the United States, Italy and Spain. Sample material is recorded as cDNA or gDNA derived from T cells, B-cell-depleted T cells, or PBMCs.

There are many counts of this clone. Seattle cases were enrolled at active infection and followed longitudinally. Per the original data handling: Scientists estimated how many nucleated cells there were by amplifying reference gene primers. The repertoire was sequenced with immunoSEQ multiplex PCR; TCRdb's copy has only in-frame clones and lacks some. For V, J and clone size, that table is used; D and trimming come from the DNA. Of 500,000 to 600,000 clones in the sample, 85% to 90% were seen once. Between the trimmed V and J ends, which lost 3 bases and 1 base, there was a span of 13 bases. CDR1 is KGHSH, CDR2 LQKENI, per germline. This CDR3 contains 16 residues.

The source is a woman aged 50 to 60 with COVID-19, enrolled during active disease. Material: peripheral blood. The chain employs TRBV18 and TRBJ1-3; D gene unclear. The CDR3 region has the DNA TGTGCCAGCTCACCCCCTGGAGCACCTTCTGGAAACACCATATATTTT. Translating it yields CASSPPGAPSGNTIYF. Full variable domain (outside the CDR3, taken from reference TRBV18 and TRBJ1-3): NAGVMQNPRHLVRRRGQEARLRCSPMKGHSHVYWYRQLPEEGLKFMVYLQKENIIDESGMPKERFSAEFPKEGPSILRIQQVVRGDSAAYFCASSPPGAPSGNTIYFGEGSWLTVV.